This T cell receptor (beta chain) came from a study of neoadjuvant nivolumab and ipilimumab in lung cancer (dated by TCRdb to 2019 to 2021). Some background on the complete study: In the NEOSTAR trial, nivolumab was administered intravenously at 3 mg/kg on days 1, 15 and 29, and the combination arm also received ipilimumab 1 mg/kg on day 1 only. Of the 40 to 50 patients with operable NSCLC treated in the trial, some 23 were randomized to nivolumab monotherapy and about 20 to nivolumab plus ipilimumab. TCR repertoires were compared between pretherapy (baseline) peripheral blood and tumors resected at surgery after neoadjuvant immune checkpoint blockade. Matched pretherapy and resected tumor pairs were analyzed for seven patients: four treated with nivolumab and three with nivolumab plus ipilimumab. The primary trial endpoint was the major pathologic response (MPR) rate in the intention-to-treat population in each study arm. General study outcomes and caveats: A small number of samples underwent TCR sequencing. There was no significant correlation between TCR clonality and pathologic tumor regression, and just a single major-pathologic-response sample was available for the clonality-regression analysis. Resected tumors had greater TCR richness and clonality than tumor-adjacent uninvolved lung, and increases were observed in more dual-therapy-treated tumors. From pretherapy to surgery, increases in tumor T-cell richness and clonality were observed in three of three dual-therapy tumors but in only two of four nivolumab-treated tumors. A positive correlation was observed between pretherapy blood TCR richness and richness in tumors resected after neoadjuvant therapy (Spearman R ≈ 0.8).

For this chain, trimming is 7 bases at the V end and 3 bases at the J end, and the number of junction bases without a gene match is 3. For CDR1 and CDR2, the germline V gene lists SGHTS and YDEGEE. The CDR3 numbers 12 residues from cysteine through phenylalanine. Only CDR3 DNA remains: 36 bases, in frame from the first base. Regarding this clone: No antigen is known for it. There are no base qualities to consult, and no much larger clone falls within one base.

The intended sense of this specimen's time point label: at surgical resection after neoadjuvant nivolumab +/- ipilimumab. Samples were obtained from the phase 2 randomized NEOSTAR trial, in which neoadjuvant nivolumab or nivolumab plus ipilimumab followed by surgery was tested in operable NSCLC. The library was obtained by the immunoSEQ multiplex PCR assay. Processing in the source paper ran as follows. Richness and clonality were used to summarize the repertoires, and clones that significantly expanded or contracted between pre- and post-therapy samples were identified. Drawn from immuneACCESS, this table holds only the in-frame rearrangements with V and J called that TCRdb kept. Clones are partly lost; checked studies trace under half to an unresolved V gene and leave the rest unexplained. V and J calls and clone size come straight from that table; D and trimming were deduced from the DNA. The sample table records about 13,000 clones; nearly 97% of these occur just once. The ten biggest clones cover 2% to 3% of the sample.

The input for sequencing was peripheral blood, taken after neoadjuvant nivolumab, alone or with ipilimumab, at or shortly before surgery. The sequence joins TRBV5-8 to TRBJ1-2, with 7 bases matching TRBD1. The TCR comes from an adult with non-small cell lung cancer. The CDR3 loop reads CASQGVYYGYTF. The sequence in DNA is TGTGCCAGCCAGGGGGTTTACTATGGCTACACCTTC. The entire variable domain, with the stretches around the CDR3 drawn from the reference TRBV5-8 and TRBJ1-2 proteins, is EAGVTQSPTHLIKTRGQQATLRCSPISGHTSVYWYQQALGLGLQFLLWYDEGEERNRGNFPPRFSGRQFPNYSSELNVNALELEDSALYLCASQGVYYGYTFGSGTRLTVV.